Detailed here is one T cell receptor beta chain. Its antigen remains unidentified. No much larger clone exists at a distance of one base, and base qualities are not known. These data come from a study of ipilimumab plus nivolumab after autologous stem cell transplantation (dated by TCRdb to the early 2020s). As for the study more broadly: A median of roughly 5 ipilimumab doses and 8 nivolumab doses was received by trial patients. High-risk transplant-naive patients and patients relapsing within 3 years of a first autologous transplant were included in the myeloma cohort. Patients undergoing autologous transplant for high-risk diffuse large B cell lymphoma, mature T cell lymphoma, or multiple myeloma were enrolled in the trial. The intent-to-treat population of the trial was made up of about 37 patients.

Checkpoint therapy was initiated 14 to 28 days after autologous transplant, and ipilimumab was administered at 1 mg/kg intravenously on day 1 of selected weeks. The nivolumab dose was 3 mg/kg intravenously, delivered on day 1 of weeks 1, 4, 7, 10, and every two weeks through week 26. The study was a Phase Ib clinical trial testing combined checkpoint inhibition with ipilimumab and nivolumab as consolidation after autologous stem cell transplantation. Paper-wide results and their limitations: Combined checkpoint inhibition as post-transplant consolidation was concluded by the authors to appear tolerable. According to the authors, a biologic rationale for studying the approach further came from T cell receptor repertoire, regulatory T cell phenotype and gut microbiota profiles.

Library preparation employed the immunoSEQ multiplex PCR assay. TCRdb holds this immuneACCESS table with in-frame rearrangements only. Some clones are missing; in checked studies, unresolved V genes explain under half, and the rest has no known cause. Within this sample are about 10,000 clones, with roughly three quarters of them counted one time only. The ten largest clones add up to under 25% of the sample. V loses 7 bases, J loses 13 bases, and the germline ends lie 19 bases apart. Its CDR3 holds 12 amino acids, cysteine through phenylalanine. The only DNA kept is the CDR3, 36 bases in frame from the first base. In the germline V gene, CDR1 corresponds to MDHEN and CDR2 to SYDVKM.

This clonotype originated in a female donor with multiple myeloma. The chain couples TRBV28 to TRBJ1-2; a weak D assignment points to TRBD1 (5 bases agree). Sequenced here: PBMCs, sampled in a trial of ipilimumab plus nivolumab as post-transplant consolidation. For the CDR3, the sequence is CASTPPRGPLTF. The DNA sequence reads TGTGCCAGCACCCCCCCAAGGGGCCCGCTCACCTTC.